The next 20 T cell receptor beta chains were all read from a single sample in a study of CD8 T cells in Susac syndrome. Reverse transcription of about 0.45 to 1 ug RNA was performed with random hexamers. TCRdb used MiXCR to reprocess the immunoSEQ multiplex PCR reads, holding one entry per CDR3 protein. The sample carries 150,000 or so distinct CDR3 sequences, just under 97% recorded once. Sequencing used CD8+ T cells from PBMCs. The receptors here all came from a human donor with multiple sclerosis.

The V gene is TRBV7-2, the J gene TRBJ2-1; a possible D gene is TRBD2 (6 bases). Germline-derived CDR1 and CDR2 are SGHTA and FQGNSA. Between the trimmed V and J ends, which lost 6 bases and 0 bases, there was a span of 12 bases. This CDR3 comprises 15 residues. The CDR3 bases are TGTGCCAGCAGTTCTAGCGCCTACTCCTACAATGAGCAGTTCTTC. This codes for CASSSSAYSYNEQFF.

V gene TRBV6-2 or TRBV6-3 combines with J gene TRBJ2-5; a possible D gene is TRBD1 (6 bases). The CDR3 sequence is 16 residues long. Trimming left V 5 bases short and J 5 bases short, with 21 bases between. Germline V gives CDR1 MNHEY, CDR2 SVGEGT. CDR3 amino acids: CASSALESTGWETQYF. CDR3 nucleotide sequence: TGTGCCAGCAGTGCCCTGGAATCGACAGGATGGGAGACCCAGTACTTC.

The chain links TRBV6-5 to TRBJ1-1; D call uncertain. Germline V gene data show CDR1 as MNHEY and CDR2 as SVGAGI. This CDR3 has 12 amino acids. V was cut by 4 bases and J by 8 bases, with 11 bases left in between. The chain's CDR3 is CASSSWESEAFF. CDR3 sequence (DNA): TGTGCCAGCAGTTCCTGGGAGAGCGAAGCTTTCTTT.

Here the CDR3 reads CSARDLLTGATDEQFF. CDR3 nucleotides: TGCAGTGCTAGAGATCTTTTGACAGGGGCGACCGATGAGCAGTTCTTC. The rearrangement uses TRBV20-1 and TRBJ2-1, with 8 bases lining up with TRBD1. The CDR3 runs to 16 residues. With V trimmed by 0 bases and J by 8 bases, 12 bases remained unmatched. The germline V gene encodes CDR1 DFQATT and CDR2 SNEGSKA (reference sequence).

The V gene is TRBV30, the J gene TRBJ1-1; no reliable D call. The V gene's germline CDR1 is GTSNPN and CDR2 SVGIG (reference sequence). V lost 1 base and J 0 bases, leaving 9 bases between the germline ends. The CDR3 has 14 amino acids. CDR3 nucleotides: TGTGCCTGGAGTGATTATTCGATGAACACTGAAGCTTTCTTT. Amino acid sequence: CAWSDYSMNTEAFF.

This chain connects TRBV7-9 to TRBJ2-5; D not resolved. This CDR3 contains 15 residues. Germline CDR1 and CDR2: SEHNR and FQNEAQ (reference sequence). The V gene lost 4 bases and the J gene lost 5 bases, with 17 bases spanning the gap. DNA for the CDR3: TGTGCCAGCAGCTCCGCGCTACTAACATCGGAGACCCAGTACTTC. Residues: CASSSALLTSETQYF.

V usage is TRBV13 and J usage is TRBJ2-3; 10 bases fit TRBD2. The CDR3 consists of 17 residues. V lost 1 base to trimming and J lost 6 bases; unmatched junction nucleotides: 10. Per germline, CDR1 PRHDT and CDR2 FYEKMQ (reference sequence). The CDR3 loop reads CASSLALAGARRDTQYF. DNA of the CDR3: TGTGCCAGCAGCTTAGCGCTAGCGGGGGCACGCCGGGATACGCAGTATTTT. Full variable domain (rest looked up from reference TRBV13 and TRBJ2-3): AAGVIQSPRHLIKEKRETATLKCYPIPRHDTVYWYQQGPGQDPQFLISFYEKMQSDKGSIPDRFSAQQFSDYHSELNMSSLELGDSALYFCASSLALAGARRDTQYFGPGTRLTVL.

The chain employs TRBV5-1 and TRBJ1-1; 7 nucleotides align to TRBD1. This CDR3 comprises 15 residues. The V gene end was trimmed by 3 bases and the J gene end by 1 base; junction bases not matched to a gene: 6. Germline values: CDR1 SGHRS, CDR2 YFSETQ. CDR3 region: CASSSEDRTNTEAFF. For the CDR3, the DNA is TGCGCCAGCAGCTCAGAGGACAGGACGAACACTGAAGCTTTCTTT.

The chain couples TRBV20-1 to TRBJ2-1; TRBD1 might be the D (6 bases). Trimming removed 0 bases from V and 6 bases from J, with 18 bases in between. The CDR3 has 16 residues. Germline V gene data show CDR1 as DFQATT and CDR2 as SNEGSKA (reference sequence). This chain's CDR3 is CSARDRGWDIFNEQFF. In nucleotides, the CDR3 is TGCAGTGCTAGAGATCGCGGGTGGGACATTTTCAATGAGCAGTTCTTC.

The CDR3 DNA reads as TGTGCCAGCAGTCCCCAGAATCAGCCCCAGCATTTT. Encoded protein: CASSPQNQPQHF. The chain recombines TRBV27 with TRBJ1-5; D ambiguous. From germline, CDR1 is MNHEY and CDR2 SMNVEV (reference sequence). With 5 bases removed from V and 4 bases from J, the gap between germline ends came to 6 bases. There are 12 residues in the CDR3.

The chain recombines TRBV20-1 with TRBJ1-5; D not certain. With 3 bases removed from V and 5 bases from J, the gap between germline ends came to 11 bases. The CDR3 runs 13 residues. CDR1 is DFQATT, CDR2 SNEGSKA, per germline (reference sequence). The CDR3 sequence: CSASKPPDQPQHF. For the CDR3, the DNA is TGCAGTGCTAGTAAGCCGCCGGATCAGCCCCAGCATTTT.

This chain connects TRBV12-3 or TRBV12-4 to TRBJ2-1; D remains unclear. The CDR3 runs 13 residues. Trimming shortened V by 7 bases and J by 2 bases, and 9 bases separated the two germline ends. CDR3 coding DNA: TGTGCCAGCACCGAGGTCGCCTACAATGAGCAGTTCTTC. Residues: CASTEVAYNEQFF.

The V call is TRBV7-9, the J call TRBJ1-2; D remains ambiguous. Germline V gives CDR1 SEHNR, CDR2 FQNEAQ (reference sequence). V was cut by 5 bases and J by 1 base, with 17 bases left in between. The CDR3 consists of 16 residues. This CDR3 is CASSHKGAAVNYGYTF. The CDR3, as DNA: TGTGCCAGCAGCCATAAGGGCGCAGCCGTTAACTATGGCTACACCTTC.

The V call is TRBV30, the J call TRBJ2-2; 12 nucleotides agree with TRBD2. The CDR3 spans 16 residues. Per germline, CDR1 GTSNPN and CDR2 SVGIG (reference sequence). Losses at the gene ends were 8 bases for V and 0 bases for J; bases not matched to a gene: 7. CDR3 sequence: CASPSGGAANTGELFF. CDR3 in DNA: TGTGCCAGCCCTAGCGGGGGGGCCGCGAACACCGGGGAGCTGTTTTTT.

The chain uses TRBV4-1 and TRBJ2-7; possible D gene TRBD1, 6 bases. Germline values: CDR1 MGHRA, CDR2 YSYEKL. The V end lost 1 base, the J end lost 0 bases, and 13 bases lay between the germline ends. The CDR3 spans 16 residues. The DNA for the CDR3 is TGCGCCAGCAGCCAAGTAGGGGGACAAAGCTCCTACGAGCAGTACTTC. Its protein is CASSQVGGQSSYEQYF.

The V gene is TRBV20-1, the J gene TRBJ2-7; TRBD1 matches at 10 bases. CDR1 DFQATT and CDR2 SNEGSKA come from the germline V gene (reference sequence). This CDR3 contains 13 residues. The trim removed 3 bases at V and 2 bases at J, leaving 1 base unmatched. The CDR3 is CSARTGGPYEQYF. The CDR3 coding sequence is TGCAGTGCTAGGACAGGGGGCCCCTACGAGCAGTACTTC.

The genes are TRBV29-1 and TRBJ2-1; the match to TRBD2 covers 12 bases. The CDR3 runs 16 residues. Germline CDR1 and CDR2: SQVTM and ANQGSEA. The junction had 14 bases not matched to a gene; V was cut back by 7 bases and J by 7 bases. CDR3 region: CSAPRPSGGVTNEQFF. The DNA of the CDR3 is TGCAGCGCCCCCCGGCCTAGCGGGGGGGTGACGAATGAGCAGTTCTTC.

The chain carries TRBV30 and TRBJ2-7, with D perhaps being TRBD1 or TRBD2 (5 bases each). Looked up from germline, CDR1 is GTSNPN and CDR2 is SVGIG (reference sequence). The CDR3 has 13 residues. Trimming stripped 0 bases from V and 5 bases from J, with 11 bases between. Here the CDR3 reads CAWSVGLGDEQYF. CDR3 in DNA: TGTGCCTGGAGTGTTGGTCTGGGGGACGAGCAGTACTTC.

The chain uses TRBV5-1 and TRBJ2-1; D is possibly TRBD2 (6 bases). Germline V CDR1 and CDR2: SGHRS, YFSETQ. This CDR3 has 14 amino acids. Between the trimmed V and J ends, which lost 4 bases and 5 bases, there was a span of 13 bases. The CDR3 reads CASSRETVHNEQFF. DNA of the CDR3: TGCGCCAGCAGCCGGGAGACCGTCCACAATGAGCAGTTCTTC.

The chain is built from TRBV7-9 and TRBJ2-1; maybe TRBD1 (6 bases). CDR1 is SEHNR, CDR2 FQNEAQ, per germline (reference sequence). The CDR3 is made up of 13 amino acids. V shed 2 bases and J shed 9 bases, with 11 bases lying between them. The CDR3 bases are TGTGCCAGCAGCTTACAGGGGTTCGGTGAGCAGTTCTTC. This gives the protein CASSLQGFGEQFF.